A single sample gave rise to the 14 T cell receptor beta chains below, sequenced in a study of T cells after yellow fever vaccination. Via MiXCR, TCRdb re-called the 5' RACE reads, giving one row per CDR3 protein. The sample yields roughly 330,000 distinct CDR3 sequences, 4% seen once. This specimen consisted of PBMCs, obtained 5 days after the yellow fever booster vaccination. The receptors derive from a man in his late teens or twenties who received the YFV17D yellow fever vaccine.

CDR3: CASSYSRGLGSYNEQFF. CDR3 nucleotides: TGTGCCAGCAGTTACTCGCGAGGGTTGGGCTCCTACAATGAGCAGTTCTTC. The chain joins TRBV6-5 to TRBJ2-1; a weak D match, TRBD2 (5 bases). Trimming left V 0 bases short and J 0 bases short, with 12 bases between. The CDR3 has 17 amino acids. Germline CDR1 MNHEY, CDR2 SVGAGI.

In this sample, this clonotype turned up a few times. The chain links TRBV11-2 to TRBJ2-1; TRBD2 agrees at 10 bases. V was clipped by 8 bases and J by 7 bases; unmatched bases: 5. This CDR3 has 13 residues. Looked up from germline, CDR1 is SGHAT and CDR2 is FQNNGV. CDR3 coding DNA: TGTGCCAGCGGAGCGGGGGGGCCTAATGAGCAGTTCTTC. This codes for CASGAGGPNEQFF.

In its sample, this clonotype was seen many times. V is TRBV11-3 and J is TRBJ2-1, with a weak D call TRBD2 (6 bases). Trimming stripped 1 base from V and 5 bases from J, with 9 bases between. Germline CDR1 reads SGHNT; CDR2 reads YENEEA. The CDR3 is 14 amino acids. The CDR3 DNA reads as TGTGCCAGCAGCTTAGGGGGGGACGACAATGAGCAGTTCTTC. As protein: CASSLGGDDNEQFF.

This clonotype came up a few times. This rearrangement joins TRBV28 to TRBJ2-2; D may correspond to TRBD1 or TRBD2 (5 bases each). The germline gives CDR1 MDHEN, CDR2 SYDVKM. The CDR3 consists of 16 residues. V was clipped by 3 bases and J by 2 bases, with 13 bases between them. The CDR3 reads CASSFWGRANTGELFF. CDR3 DNA sequence: TGTGCCAGCAGTTTTTGGGGACGCGCTAACACCGGGGAGCTGTTTTTT.

The J gene is TRBJ2-3, the V gene TRBV7-2; perhaps TRBD2 as D (7 bases). Trimming took 5 bases from V and 1 from J, leaving 16 bases between them. There are 16 residues in the CDR3. CDR1 SGHTA and CDR2 FQGNSA come from the germline V gene. CDR3 amino acids: CASSPGNGGRTDTQYF. The CDR3 DNA reads TGTGCCAGCAGCCCCGGGAACGGGGGGCGCACAGATACGCAGTATTTT.

This clonotype turned up a few times. This chain connects TRBV3-1 to TRBJ1-4; D not certain. This CDR3 is built from 13 residues. Deletions cut 0 bases from V and 7 bases from J, with 6 bases between. Germline CDR1 and CDR2: LGHDT and YNNKEL (reference sequence). CDR3 protein: CASSQEGTEKLFF. As DNA, the CDR3 is TGTGCCAGCAGCCAAGAGGGCACTGAAAAACTGTTTTTT.

This clonotype was seen repeatedly, ten times or more. The chain joins TRBV12-3 or TRBV12-4 to TRBJ2-5, with D uncertain. The CDR3 spans 13 residues. The V end was cut by 3 bases, the J end by 7 bases, with 12 bases between. The CDR3: CASSFGGPGTQYF. DNA of the CDR3: TGTGCCAGCAGTTTCGGTGGGCCGGGGACCCAGTACTTC.

The rearrangement joins TRBV5-1 to TRBJ2-7, with D possibly matching TRBD2 (6 bases). The CDR3 contains 9 residues. The ends were cut back, 8 bases at V and 6 bases at J, with 6 bases in the middle. Germline CDR1 reads SGHRS; CDR2 reads YFSETQ. The CDR3 loop is CARAGEQYV. CDR3 DNA sequence: TGCGCCAGAGCGGGCGAGCAGTACGTC.

The J gene is TRBJ2-5, the V gene TRBV19; D might be TRBD1 or TRBD2, each matching 5 bases. The CDR3 runs to 14 residues. V was pared by 3 bases and J by 4 bases, with 12 bases between. Germline CDR1 LNHDA, CDR2 SQIVND (reference sequence). CDR3 DNA: TGTGCCAGTAGTATTCAGGGAGTGAGAGAGACCCAGTACTTC. Its translation: CASSIQGVRETQYF.

This clonotype was found many times. The chain uses TRBV6-6 and TRBJ2-5; tentative D call: TRBD1 (5 bases). With 5 bases removed from V and 0 bases from J, the gap between germline ends came to 13 bases. This CDR3 comprises 15 residues. CDR1 and CDR2 from the germline V gene are MNHNY and SVGAGI (reference sequence). The CDR3 region has the DNA TGTGCCAGCAGTCACCTAAACAGGAACCAAGAGACCCAGTACTTC. It codes for CASSHLNRNQETQYF.

This clonotype was found many times. The J gene is TRBJ2-7, the V gene TRBV27; 10 bases are a match to TRBD1. V was pared by 4 bases and J by 5 bases, with 11 bases of the junction left unmatched. CDR1 and CDR2 from the germline V gene are MNHEY and SMNVEV (reference sequence). This CDR3 spans 16 amino acids. The CDR3 nucleotides are TGTGCCAGCAGTTGGACAGGGGGTCAGACAAGGAACGAGCAGTACTTC. Residues: CASSWTGGQTRNEQYF.

CDR3 coding DNA: TGTGCCAGCAGCCACATTTCAGGTGGTTGGCATTATGGCTACACCTTC. Its translation is CASSHISGGWHYGYTF. This chain joins TRBV5-5 and TRBJ1-2; D is undetermined. This CDR3 is 16 amino acids long. The V and J ends lost 4 bases and 5 bases respectively, with 21 bases between them. Germline CDR1 and CDR2: SGHKS and YYEKEE (reference sequence).

This clonotype has at least ten counts. The chain uses TRBV5-1 and TRBJ2-5; D is uncertain. V lost 0 bases and J 4 bases, leaving 7 bases between the germline ends. This CDR3 spans 13 amino acids. Germline V gene lookup returns CDR1 SGHRS and CDR2 YFSETQ. The CDR3 sequence: CASSLGGRETQYF. The CDR3 DNA sequence: TGCGCCAGCAGCTTGGGAGGCCGAGAGACCCAGTACTTC.

The sample holds a few counts of this clonotype. V is TRBV5-1 and J is TRBJ2-7, with D tentatively TRBD1 (6 bases). The CDR3 runs to 15 residues. Germline-derived CDR1 and CDR2 are SGHRS and YFSETQ. Trimming stripped 0 bases from V and 2 bases from J, with 12 bases between. The CDR3 coding sequence is TGCGCCAGCAGCTTGGCTCAGGGGACGCCCTACGAGCAGTACTTC. This codes for CASSLAQGTPYEQYF.